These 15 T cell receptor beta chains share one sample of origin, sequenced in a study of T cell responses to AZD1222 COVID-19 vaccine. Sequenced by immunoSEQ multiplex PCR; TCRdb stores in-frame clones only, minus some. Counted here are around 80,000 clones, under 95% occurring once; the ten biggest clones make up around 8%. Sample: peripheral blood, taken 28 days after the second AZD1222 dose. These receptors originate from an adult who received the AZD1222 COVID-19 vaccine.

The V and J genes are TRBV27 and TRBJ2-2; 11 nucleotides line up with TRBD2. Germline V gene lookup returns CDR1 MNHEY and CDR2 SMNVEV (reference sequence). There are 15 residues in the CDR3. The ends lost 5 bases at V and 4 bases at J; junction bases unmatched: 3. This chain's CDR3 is CASSILAGVTGELFF. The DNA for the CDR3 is TGTGCCAGCAGTATACTAGCGGGAGTCACCGGGGAGCTGTTTTTT.

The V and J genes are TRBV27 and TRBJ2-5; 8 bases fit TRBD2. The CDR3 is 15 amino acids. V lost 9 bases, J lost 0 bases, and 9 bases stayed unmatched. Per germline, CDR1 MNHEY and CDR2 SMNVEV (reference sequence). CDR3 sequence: CASRGGGRYQETQYF. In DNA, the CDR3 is TGTGCCAGTCGGGGGGGCGGGAGGTACCAAGAGACCCAGTACTTC.

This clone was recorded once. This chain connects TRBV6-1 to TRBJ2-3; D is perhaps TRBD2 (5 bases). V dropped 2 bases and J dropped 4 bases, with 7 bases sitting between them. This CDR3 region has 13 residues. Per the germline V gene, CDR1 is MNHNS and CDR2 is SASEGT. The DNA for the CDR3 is TGTGCCAGCAGTGAACGGCGGGCAGATACGCAGTATTTT. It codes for CASSERRADTQYF.

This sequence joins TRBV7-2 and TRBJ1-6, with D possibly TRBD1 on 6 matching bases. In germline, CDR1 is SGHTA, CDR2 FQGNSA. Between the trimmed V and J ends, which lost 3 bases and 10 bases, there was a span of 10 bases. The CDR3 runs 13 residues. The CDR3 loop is CASSFPGVSPLHF. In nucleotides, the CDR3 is TGTGCCAGCAGCTTTCCAGGGGTGTCACCCCTCCACTTT.

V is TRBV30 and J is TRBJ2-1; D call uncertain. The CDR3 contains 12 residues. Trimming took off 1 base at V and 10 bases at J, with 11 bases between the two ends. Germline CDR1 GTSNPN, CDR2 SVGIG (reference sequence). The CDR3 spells CAWSAPPQEQFF. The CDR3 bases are TGTGCCTGGAGTGCTCCCCCTCAAGAGCAGTTCTTC.

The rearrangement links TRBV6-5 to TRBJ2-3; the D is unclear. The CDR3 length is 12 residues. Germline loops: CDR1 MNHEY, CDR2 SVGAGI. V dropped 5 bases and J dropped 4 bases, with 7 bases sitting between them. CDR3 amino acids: CASSPRSDTQYF. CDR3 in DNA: TGTGCCAGCAGTCCCCGATCAGATACGCAGTATTTT.

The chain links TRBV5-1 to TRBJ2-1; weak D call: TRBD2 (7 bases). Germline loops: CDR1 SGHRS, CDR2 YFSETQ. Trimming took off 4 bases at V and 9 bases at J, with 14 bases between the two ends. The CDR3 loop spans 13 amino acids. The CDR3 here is CASSLGAGAEQFF. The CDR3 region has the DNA TGCGCCAGCAGCCTGGGGGCGGGAGCTGAGCAGTTCTTC.

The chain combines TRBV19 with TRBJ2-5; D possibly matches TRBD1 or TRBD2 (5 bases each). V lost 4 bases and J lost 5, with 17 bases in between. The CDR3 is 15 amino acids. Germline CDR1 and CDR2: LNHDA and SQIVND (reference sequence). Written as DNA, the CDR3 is TGTGCCAGTAGTAGAGCTTCGGGGCGAGGGGAGACCCAGTACTTC. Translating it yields CASSRASGRGETQYF.

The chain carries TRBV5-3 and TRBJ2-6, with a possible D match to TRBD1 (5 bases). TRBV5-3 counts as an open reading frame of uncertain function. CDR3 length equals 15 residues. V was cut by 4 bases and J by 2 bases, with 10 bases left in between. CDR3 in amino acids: CARSGRQTGANVLTF. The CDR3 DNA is TGTGCCAGAAGCGGTAGACAGACTGGGGCCAACGTCCTGACTTTC.

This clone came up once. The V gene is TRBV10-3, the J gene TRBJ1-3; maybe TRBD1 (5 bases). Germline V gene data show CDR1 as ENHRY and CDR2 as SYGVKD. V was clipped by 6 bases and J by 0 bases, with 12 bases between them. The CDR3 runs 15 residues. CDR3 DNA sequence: TGTGCCATCAGCCGGGACCCGGCCTCTGGAAACACCATATATTTT. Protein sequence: CAISRDPASGNTIYF.

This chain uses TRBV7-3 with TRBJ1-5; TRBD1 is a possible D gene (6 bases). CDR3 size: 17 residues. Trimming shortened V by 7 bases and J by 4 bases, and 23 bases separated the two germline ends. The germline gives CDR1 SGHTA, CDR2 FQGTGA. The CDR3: CASNVIRLTGLNQPQHF. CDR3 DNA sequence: TGTGCCAGCAACGTAATCCGGTTGACAGGCCTTAATCAGCCCCAGCATTTT.

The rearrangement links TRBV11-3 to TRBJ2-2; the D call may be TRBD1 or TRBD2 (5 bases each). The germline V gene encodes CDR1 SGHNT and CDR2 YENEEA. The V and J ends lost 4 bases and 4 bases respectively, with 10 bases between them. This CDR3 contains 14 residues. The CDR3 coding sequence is TGTGCCAGCAGCTCGGGACCTCCCACCGGGGAGCTGTTTTTT. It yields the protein CASSSGPPTGELFF.

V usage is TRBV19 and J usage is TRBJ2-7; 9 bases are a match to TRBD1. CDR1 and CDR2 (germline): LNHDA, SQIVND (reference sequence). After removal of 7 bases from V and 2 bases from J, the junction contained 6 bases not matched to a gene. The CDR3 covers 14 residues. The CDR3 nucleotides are TGTGCCAGTAACCCGGGACAGGGTCCCTACGAGCAGTACTTC. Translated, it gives CASNPGQGPYEQYF.

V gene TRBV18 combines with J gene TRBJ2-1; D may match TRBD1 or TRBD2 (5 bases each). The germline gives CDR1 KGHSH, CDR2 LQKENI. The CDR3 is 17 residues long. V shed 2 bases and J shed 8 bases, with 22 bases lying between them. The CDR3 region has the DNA TGTGCCAGCTCACCAGGGGGTCGTGGGACCCTCAACTATGAGCAGTTCTTC. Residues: CASSPGGRGTLNYEQFF.

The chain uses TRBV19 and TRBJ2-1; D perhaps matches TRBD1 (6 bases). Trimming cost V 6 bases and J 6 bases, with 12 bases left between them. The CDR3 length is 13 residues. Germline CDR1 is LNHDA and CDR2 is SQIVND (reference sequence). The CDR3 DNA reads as TGTGCCAGTAGGGGGCTAGGGGGCAATGAGCAGTTCTTC. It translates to CASRGLGGNEQFF.